The source of this T cell receptor (beta chain) is a study of PD-1 blockade in classical Hodgkin lymphoma. Study-level information: Nivolumab dosing for patients was 3 mg/kg, administered intravenously every 2 weeks.

A note on this clone: Its antigen is currently unknown.

Relapse was seen in all patients after autologous stem cell transplantation, and brentuximab vedotin exposure was variable. Magnetic depletion of non-target cells from thawed PBMCs yielded purified CD8+ T cells. Study observations and caveats: Reported baseline diversity: healthy donors highest, relapsed/refractory patients lowest. Patients who responded completely had about the same baseline diversity as newly diagnosed patients. After ASCT, patients who started nivolumab under 1 year later were excluded.

Clones were sequenced by immunoSEQ multiplex PCR, and TCRdb holds only the in-frame ones, with some missing. The table records some 1,500 clones, under 80% of them present only once. The material sequenced was CD8+ T cells from blood, taken at baseline. The clonotype comes from a human donor with classical Hodgkin lymphoma.

The CDR3 spells CASSYTGAGEQYF. The CDR3 DNA reads TGTGCCAGCAGCTATACAGGGGCTGGAGAGCAGTACTTC. The chain uses TRBV27 and TRBJ2-7; 7 bases line up with TRBD1. This CDR3 is built from 13 residues. CDR1 is MNHEY and CDR2 is SMNVEV in the germline V gene (reference sequence). The V segment lost 6 bases and the J segment 7 bases; nucleotides outside the gene matches: 9.